Listed below are T cell receptor beta chains from one sample, sequenced in a study of blood T cell repertoires in COVID-19. Sequenced by immunoSEQ multiplex PCR; TCRdb stores in-frame clones only, minus some. Among 150,000 to 200,000 clones listed, approximately 90% were seen once. The sample comprised peripheral blood. These receptors were taken from a human donor in a cohort sampled during active COVID-19. Each CDR3 is given with its conserved first and last residue. The D gene is left open where the match is weak. Rows may omit the clone size; those that give it use once, few, many or a size class.

d_call j_call clone_size v_call cdr3_aa cdr3_nt
TRBD1 TRBJ1-1 . TRBV28 CASSYRGPEAFF TGTGCCAGCAGTTACAGGGGCCCTGAAGCTTTCTTT
. TRBJ2-7 . TRBV20-1 CSARGSLEGIHEQYF TGCAGTGCTCGTGGGTCACTGGAGGGTATCCACGAGCAGTACTTC
TRBD1 TRBJ1-1 . TRBV7-9 CASSLLRGLNTEAFF TGTGCCAGCAGCTTACTCAGGGGGCTGAACACTGAAGCTTTCTTT
TRBD2 TRBJ2-5 . TRBV2 CASGLAGGLKETQYF TGTGCCAGCGGGCTAGCGGGGGGGCTGAAAGAGACCCAGTACTTC
TRBD1 TRBJ1-1 . TRBV10-3 CAIRPQGSTEAFF TGTGCCATCAGACCACAGGGGAGCACTGAAGCTTTCTTT
. TRBJ1-1 once TRBV7-9 CAVRRGNTEAFF TGTGCCGTCCGGCGCGGGAACACTGAAGCTTTCTTT
TRBD2 TRBJ2-7 . TRBV27 CASSLFPSGIYEQYF TGTGCCAGCAGTTTATTTCCTAGCGGCATCTACGAGCAGTACTTC
. TRBJ1-1 . TRBV4-1 CASSQDVSRGLLNTEAFF TGCGCCAGCAGCCAAGATGTTAGCAGGGGCCTCTTGAACACTGAAGCTTTCTTT
TRBD2 TRBJ2-5 . TRBV5-4 CASSWTGTSGETQYF TGTGCCAGCAGTTGGACCGGGACTAGCGGAGAGACCCAGTACTTC
TRBD1 TRBJ1-2 . TRBV5-1 CASSLGGQGYQNYGYTF TGCGCCAGCAGCTTGGGGGGACAGGGATACCAGAACTATGGCTACACCTTC
. TRBJ2-7 . TRBV11-3 CASSQTFGYEQYF TGTGCCAGCAGTCAAACGTTCGGCTACGAGCAGTACTTC
TRBD1 TRBJ2-7 . TRBV5-6 CASSYRGQYEQYF TGTGCCAGCAGCTACAGGGGGCAGTACGAGCAGTACTTC
TRBD2 TRBJ2-1 . TRBV30 CAWSWAGGPNEQFF TGTGCCTGGAGCTGGGCGGGAGGGCCCAATGAGCAGTTCTTC
. TRBJ2-1 . TRBV30 CAWPSGAGNEQFF TGTGCCTGGCCTTCCGGCGCCGGGAATGAGCAGTTCTTC
. TRBJ1-2 . TRBV11-2 CASSLQGDGYTF TGTGCCAGCAGCTTGCAGGGTGATGGCTACACCTTC
. TRBJ2-7 . TRBV6-5 CASSYVTGSYEQYF TGTGCCAGCAGTTACGTCACAGGCTCCTACGAGCAGTACTTC
. TRBJ1-1 . TRBV6-5 CASSHIQLEDTEAFF TGTGCCAGCAGCCACATCCAGCTCGAGGACACTGAAGCTTTCTTT